Listed here are 9 T cell receptor beta chains from one sample, sequenced in a study of cytomegalovirus exposure and HLA in healthy donors. Assay used: immunoSEQ multiplex PCR; TCRdb lists only in-frame clones, some missing. The table has 150,000 to 200,000 clones, more than 75% seen once. Sequencing was done on a sample of PBMCs. Receptors originate from a young man in good health and CMV-seronegative.

This clone was seen once. The rearrangement links TRBV5-1 to TRBJ2-6, with TRBD1 matching 11 bases. CDR3 size: 19 residues. Germline V gene lookup returns CDR1 SGHRS and CDR2 YFSETQ. The V gene end was trimmed by 6 bases and the J gene end by 0 bases; junction bases not matched to a gene: 11. The CDR3 is CASTQTGTGGTSGANVLTF. In DNA form, the CDR3 reads TGCGCCAGCACCCAGACCGGGACAGGGGGTACCTCTGGGGCCAACGTCCTGACTTTC.

In the case of this clone: An end of the junction does not agree with germline; a read error may underlie this. The rearrangement links TRBV5-5 to TRBJ1-2; D is unclear. The CDR3 runs to 11 residues. Germline loops: CDR1 SGHKS, CDR2 YYEKEE (reference sequence). The CDR3 DNA follows: TGTGCCAGCAGCTTGGCCGGCGGTGAAGACTTC. Translation: CASSLAGGEDF.

The chain carries TRBV13 and TRBJ2-7; 9 nucleotides match TRBD1. After removal of 5 bases from V and 4 bases from J, the junction contained 12 bases not matched to a gene. CDR1 and CDR2 (germline): PRHDT, FYEKMQ (reference sequence). The CDR3 runs to 16 residues. DNA for the CDR3: TGTGCCAGCAGCCTCCCCCGGGACAGGGTACAGTACGAGCAGTACTTC. Amino acids: CASSLPRDRVQYEQYF.

V is TRBV5-1 and J is TRBJ2-1; TRBD1 is a possible D gene (5 bases). Looked up from germline, CDR1 is SGHRS and CDR2 is YFSETQ. This CDR3 comprises 14 residues. Trimming left V 0 bases short and J 8 bases short, with 12 bases between. The CDR3 protein is CASSLVQGGDEQFF. DNA for the CDR3: TGCGCCAGCAGCTTGGTCCAGGGTGGCGATGAGCAGTTCTTC.

This sequence joins TRBV19 and TRBJ2-7, with 11 bases lining up with TRBD1. The junction had 6 bases not matched to a gene; V was cut back by 2 bases and J by 3 bases. The V gene's germline CDR1 is LNHDA and CDR2 SQIVND (reference sequence). This CDR3 spans 16 amino acids. The CDR3 bases are TGTGCCAGTAGTATATTGCGGACAGGGGGCTTCTACGAGCAGTACTTC. Translation gives CASSILRTGGFYEQYF.

This chain joins TRBV9 and TRBJ2-3, with 11 nucleotides matching TRBD2. The CDR3 contains 15 residues. Germline V lookup: CDR1 SGDLS, CDR2 YYNGEE. With 7 bases clipped from V and 4 bases from J, the junction kept 8 bases outside the gene matches. The CDR3 loop reads CASERLAGLADTQYF. As DNA, the CDR3 is TGTGCCAGCGAAAGACTAGCGGGACTGGCAGATACGCAGTATTTT. The full variable domain, its missing parts supplied by reference TRBV9 and TRBJ2-3, is DSGVTQTPKHLITATGQRVTLRCSPRSGDLSVYWYQQSLDQGLQFLIQYYNGEERAKGNILERFSAQQFPDLHSELNLSSLELGDSALYFCASERLAGLADTQYFGPGTRLTVL.

DNA for the CDR3: TGTGCCAGTAGTATGCCGCGGCAGCCCCAGCATTTT. Translation gives CASSMPRQPQHF. J is TRBJ1-5 and V is TRBV19; D ambiguous. Looked up from germline, CDR1 is LNHDA and CDR2 is SQIVND (reference sequence). This CDR3 comprises 12 residues. The ends were cut back, 3 bases at V and 7 bases at J, with 7 bases in the middle.

This clone has just a few counts. The rearrangement uses TRBV2 and TRBJ1-1, with D unresolved. Trimming cost V 3 bases and J 4 bases, with 12 bases left between them. The CDR3 totals 14 residues. Germline V gene lookup returns CDR1 SNHLY and CDR2 FYNNEI. For the CDR3, the DNA is TGTGCCAGCAGTGAGGTGTTCCCGGGCACTGAAGCTTTCTTT. Protein sequence: CASSEVFPGTEAFF.

This clone was observed once. The V call is TRBV10-1, the J call TRBJ1-1; 7 bases map to TRBD1. Germline V CDR1 and CDR2: WNHNN, SYGVQD (reference sequence). The V gene end was trimmed by 6 bases and the J gene end by 0 bases; junction bases not matched to a gene: 16. The CDR3 is 18 amino acids. The CDR3 nucleotides read TGCGCCAGCAGCGGCGACAGGGATCTTAGACTGCTGAACACTGAAGCTTTCTTT. It is translated as CASSGDRDLRLLNTEAFF.